This TCR beta chain was found in a study of blood T cell repertoires in COVID-19. For the study at large: Sites across the United States, Italy and Spain contributed samples from acute and convalescent COVID-19.

This clone was observed a handful of times. The CDR3 sequence is 14 residues long. The germline V gene encodes CDR1 MGHRA and CDR2 YSYEKL. V dropped 4 bases and J dropped 7 bases, with 16 bases sitting between them. The authors' processing: Amplified reference gene primers provided the basis for estimating nucleated cell counts. TCRdb's copy holds only in-frame clones and misses some; the assay was immunoSEQ multiplex PCR. That table furnishes V, J and clone size, whereas the DNA furnished D and trimming. The sample consists of 210,000 or so clones, just under 80% of them appearing once. Sample: peripheral blood. The J gene is TRBJ1-2, the V gene TRBV4-1; no reliable D call. The TCR was taken from a woman at least 80 years old with active or convalescent COVID-19. Here the CDR3 reads CASSRTGEAGGYTF. The DNA of the CDR3 is TGCGCCAGCAGCCGCACCGGGGAAGCAGGTGGCTACACCTTC.